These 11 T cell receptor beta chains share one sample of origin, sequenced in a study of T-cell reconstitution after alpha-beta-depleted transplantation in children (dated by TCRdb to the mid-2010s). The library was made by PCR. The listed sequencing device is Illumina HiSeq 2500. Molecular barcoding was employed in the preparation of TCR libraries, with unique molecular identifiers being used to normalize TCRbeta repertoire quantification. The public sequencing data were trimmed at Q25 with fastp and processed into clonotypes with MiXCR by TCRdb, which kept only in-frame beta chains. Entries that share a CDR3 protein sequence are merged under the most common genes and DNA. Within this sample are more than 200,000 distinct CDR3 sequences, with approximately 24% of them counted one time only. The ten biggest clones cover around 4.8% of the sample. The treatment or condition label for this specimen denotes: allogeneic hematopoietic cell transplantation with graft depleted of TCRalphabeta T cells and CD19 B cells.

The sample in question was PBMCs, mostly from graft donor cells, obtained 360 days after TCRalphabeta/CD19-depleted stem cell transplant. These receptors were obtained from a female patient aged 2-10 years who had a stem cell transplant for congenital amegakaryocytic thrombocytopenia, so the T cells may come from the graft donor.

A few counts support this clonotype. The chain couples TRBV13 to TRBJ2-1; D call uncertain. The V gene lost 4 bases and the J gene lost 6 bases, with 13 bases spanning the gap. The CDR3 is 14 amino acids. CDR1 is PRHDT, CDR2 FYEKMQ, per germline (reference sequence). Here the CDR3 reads CASSSKAAANEQFF. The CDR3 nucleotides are TGTGCCAGCAGCTCAAAGGCCGCGGCCAATGAGCAGTTCTTC.

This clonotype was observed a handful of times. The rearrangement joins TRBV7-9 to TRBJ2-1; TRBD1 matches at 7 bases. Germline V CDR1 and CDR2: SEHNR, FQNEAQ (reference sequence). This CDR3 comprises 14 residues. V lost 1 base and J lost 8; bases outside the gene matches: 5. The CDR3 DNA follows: TGTGCCAGCAGCTTAGACCTCACAGGGGATGAGCAGTTCTTC. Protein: CASSLDLTGDEQFF.

The CDR3: CASSPSVVRATQYF. DNA of the CDR3: TGTGCCAGCAGCCCCTCCGTCGTACGCGCGACCCAGTACTTC. The J gene is TRBJ2-5, the V gene TRBV3-1; the D is unclear. The V and J ends lost 4 bases and 7 bases respectively, with 16 bases between them. The CDR3 runs 14 residues. The V gene's germline CDR1 is LGHDT and CDR2 YNNKEL (reference sequence).

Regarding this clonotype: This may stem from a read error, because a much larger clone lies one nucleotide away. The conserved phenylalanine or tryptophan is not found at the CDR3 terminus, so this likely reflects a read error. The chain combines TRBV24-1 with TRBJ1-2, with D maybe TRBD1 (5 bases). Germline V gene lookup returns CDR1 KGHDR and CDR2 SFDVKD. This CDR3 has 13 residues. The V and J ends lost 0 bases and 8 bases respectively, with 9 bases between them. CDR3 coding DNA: TGTGCCACCAGTGATTTGGCATGGGGGGGCTACACCTAC. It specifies CATSDLAWGGYTY.

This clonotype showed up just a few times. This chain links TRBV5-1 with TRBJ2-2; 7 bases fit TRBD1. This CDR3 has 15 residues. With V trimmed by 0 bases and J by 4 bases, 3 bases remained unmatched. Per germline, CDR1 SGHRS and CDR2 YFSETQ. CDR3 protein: CASSLAGTVTGELFF. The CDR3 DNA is TGCGCCAGCAGCTTGGCCGGGACAGTCACCGGGGAGCTGTTTTTT.

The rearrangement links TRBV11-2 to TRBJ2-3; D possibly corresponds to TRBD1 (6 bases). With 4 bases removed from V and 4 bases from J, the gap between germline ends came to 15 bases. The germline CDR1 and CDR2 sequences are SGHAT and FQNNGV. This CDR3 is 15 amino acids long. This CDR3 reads CASSYYRVEADTQYF. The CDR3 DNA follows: TGTGCCAGCAGCTATTACAGGGTAGAGGCAGATACGCAGTATTTT.

This chain's CDR3 is CASSSDGGSSYNEQFF. Here the CDR3 DNA reads TGTGCCAGTAGCAGTGACGGGGGGAGCTCCTACAATGAGCAGTTCTTC. The V and J genes are TRBV19 and TRBJ2-1, with 7 positions matching TRBD2. From germline, CDR1 is LNHDA and CDR2 SQIVND (reference sequence). After removal of 6 bases from V and 0 bases from J, the junction contained 8 bases not matched to a gene. The CDR3 extends over 16 amino acids.

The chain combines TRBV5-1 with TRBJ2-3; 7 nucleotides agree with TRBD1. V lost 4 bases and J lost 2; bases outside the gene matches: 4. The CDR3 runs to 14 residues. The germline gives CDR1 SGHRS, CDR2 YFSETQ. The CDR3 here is CASSQGTATDTQYF. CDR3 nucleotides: TGCGCCAGCAGCCAAGGGACAGCCACAGATACGCAGTATTTT.

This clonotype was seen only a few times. In DNA form, the CDR3 reads TGTGCCAGCAGTTACTCGGTCTATAACACAGATACGCAGTATTTT. Protein product: CASSYSVYNTDTQYF. This chain connects TRBV6-5 to TRBJ2-3; D not certain. Deletions cut 0 bases from V and 2 bases from J, with 9 bases between. The CDR3 consists of 15 residues. Germline V gives CDR1 MNHEY, CDR2 SVGAGI.

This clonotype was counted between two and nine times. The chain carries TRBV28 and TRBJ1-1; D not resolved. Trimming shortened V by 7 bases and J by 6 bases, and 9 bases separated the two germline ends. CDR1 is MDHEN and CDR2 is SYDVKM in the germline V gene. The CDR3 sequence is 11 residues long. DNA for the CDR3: TGTGCCAGCACCGGGCCCTCTGAAGCTTTCTTT. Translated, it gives CASTGPSEAFF.

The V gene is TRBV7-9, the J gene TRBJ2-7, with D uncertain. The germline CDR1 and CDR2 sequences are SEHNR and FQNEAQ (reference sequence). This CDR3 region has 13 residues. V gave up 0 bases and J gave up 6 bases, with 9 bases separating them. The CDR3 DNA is TGTGCCAGCAGCTTAGCGATTGGTTCCGAGCAGTACTTC. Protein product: CASSLAIGSEQYF.